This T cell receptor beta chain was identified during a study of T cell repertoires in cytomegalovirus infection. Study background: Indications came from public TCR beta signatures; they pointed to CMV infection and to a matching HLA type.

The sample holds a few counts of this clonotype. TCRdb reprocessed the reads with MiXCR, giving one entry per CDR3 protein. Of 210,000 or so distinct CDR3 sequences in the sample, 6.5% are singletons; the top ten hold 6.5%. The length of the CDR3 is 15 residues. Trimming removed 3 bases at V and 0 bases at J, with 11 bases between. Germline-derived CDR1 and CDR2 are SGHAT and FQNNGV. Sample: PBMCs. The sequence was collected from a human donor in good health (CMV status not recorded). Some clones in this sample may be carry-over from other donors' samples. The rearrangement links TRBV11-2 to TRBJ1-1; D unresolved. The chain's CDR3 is CASSFNPDMNTEAFF. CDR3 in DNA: TGTGCCAGCAGCTTCAATCCAGACATGAACACTGAAGCTTTCTTT.